The subject of this entry is one TCR beta chain. Its recognized antigen is unknown. Nothing much larger sits one base from this clone, and base qualities are not available. The cohort was made up of 666 healthy bone marrow donors. At the time of sampling, every cohort member was nominally healthy, though immune exposures that went unrecorded were likely present. The donor was CMV seronegative and belonged to the group of 380 or so seronegative cohort members. A peripheral blood sample was provided by each donor, and peripheral blood mononuclear cells were used for TCR beta sequencing. Genomic DNA was extracted from the blood cell samples with the Qiagen DNeasy Blood Extraction Kit. Library preparation was by the immunoSEQ multiplex PCR assay. The multiplex PCR relied on a mix of 60 forward primers for TCR Vbeta segments and 13 reverse primers for TCR Jbeta segments. A multiplex PCR assay on genomic DNA amplified the CDR3 region of rearranged TCR beta genes. The amplified TCR beta libraries were sequenced on the Illumina HiSeq System as 87-base-pair reads. As for the original processing: In a later analysis, 80 million or so unique TCR beta chains were counted across the roughly 610 repertoires, and about 9.9 million of these chains were shared by at least two donors. A nearest-neighbor algorithm error-corrected the raw reads and collapsed the reads into unique sequences, merging closely related sequences to remove PCR and sequencing errors. Alignment of CDR3 sequences to IMGT reference sequences was used to assign V, D and J gene segments. Each retained sequence needed at least a six-nucleotide match to both a V gene segment and a J gene segment. A rearrangement was called productive if the CDR3 had no stop codons and remained in frame with V and J, and every other rearrangement was called non-productive. CDR3 was defined according to IMGT convention as the region running from the second conserved V-encoded cysteine to the conserved J-encoded phenylalanine. The earlier analysis of about 590 of the donors excluded sequences that lacked an unambiguous match to a single V gene segment. In an earlier analysis of several hundred of the donors, V segments were called functional above 56.7% productive rearrangements and were called segregating when the between-donor standard deviation exceeded 5%. To diagnose cytomegalovirus status from the catalog of TCR beta chain sequences, a statistical classification framework was built. In a later analysis, TCR nucleotide sequences were compared against IMGT/GENE-DB human TR gene sequences so that V and J genes could be assigned. The TCRdist pipeline was used in a later analysis to assign CDR3 sequences and most-parsimonious VDJ recombination scenarios. In a later analysis, each TCR beta chain was defined by its CDR3 amino acid sequence together with its V-gene family, and reads without a unique V-gene family were excluded. As a way to deal with suspected cross-contamination and a sequencing artifact, a later analysis dropped under 600 nucleotide sequences that were highly shared and had low generation probability. A later analysis calculated a clonal expansion index for each public chain from normalized within-repertoire ranks of inferred template counts. A later analysis computed generation probabilities with a VDJ recombination model fitted to out-of-frame rearrangements, and checked the results against IGoR. A later analysis scored TCR-TCR, TCR-HLA and TCR-CMV co-occurrence with hypergeometric tests, applying a repertoire-size bias correction to TCR pairs. To estimate false discovery rates, a later analysis permuted the HLA or CMV assignments 20 times. In a later analysis, co-occurring TCRs were grouped with DBSCAN, and TCRdist sequence similarity was added when clustering was performed within HLA-allele-positive subsets. Co-occurrence clustering excluded repertoires with fewer than 30,000 or more than 120,000 public chains, plus five with anomalous nucleotide sharing. Imported from immuneACCESS, the table was reduced by TCRdb to in-frame sequences with V and J called. These copies leave out some clones; in studies compared against another copy, an unresolved V gene accounts for under half, and the cause of the remainder is not known. V and J calls and clone size are those listed in that table; D and trimming were worked out from the DNA. The sample contains about 140,000 clones, roughly 80% of them found a single time. Under 2% of the sample is in the top ten clones.

Inclusive of the bounding cysteine and phenylalanine, the CDR3 is 13 residues long. Kept here is only the CDR3 DNA, which spans 39 bases and is read in frame from base 1. From the germline V gene, CDR1 is SGHVS and CDR2 is FNYEAQ. Trimming takes 5 bases from V and 10 bases from J, and the germline ends sit 14 bases apart. This sample is part of a study of cytomegalovirus exposure and HLA in healthy donors (dated by TCRdb to 2016 to 2017). Study-level background: An earlier analysis of some 500 of the donors reported 250 to 300 Gb of sequence data and 120 million or so unique TCR beta sequences from 150 million to 200 million T cells. Using immunosequencing, the study profiled T cell repertoires from 640 or so subjects and related those repertoires to cytomegalovirus serostatus. About five DR-DQ haplotypes were handled as single units for association and clustering, since linkage in the cohort was strong. To decide whether each TCR beta V gene segment behaved as functional or pseudogenic, an earlier analysis of 587 of the donors relied on high-throughput TCR beta sequencing. Typing coverage differed by locus: A, B, C, DRB1 and DQB1 were typed in roughly 620-630 donors, DQA1 in about 560, DPA1 in around 580, and DPB1 in 472. The study aimed to test whether signatures of past pathogen exposure could be identified by cataloging public T cell receptors. Genome-wide SNP genotypes for about three fifths of the 666 donors were used in a later genetic analysis, which treated that subset as a discovery cohort. Along with the roughly 670-subject first cohort, a separate validation cohort of over a hundred different subjects was used. All discovery cohort repertoires had been generated on a single sequencing platform. Rather than using new phenotypic data, the later analysis identified candidate immune exposures from TCR beta sequences and from how often those sequences occurred across donors. Class I and class II HLA loci were covered by the typing at four-digit resolution. A later analysis re-analyzed previously published TCR beta repertoires from 666 donors and added high-resolution HLA genotyping to study TCR occurrence patterns. The genetic ancestry cluster associated with self-reported Caucasian donors included roughly 84% of the 300 to 400 genotyped donors. The study combined high-throughput TCR immunosequencing, statistical association of individual TCRs with disease status, and machine learning to predict cytomegalovirus infection status. Among about 410 genotyped donors of the cohort, an average of roughly 230,000 unique TCR beta nucleotide sequences was sequenced per donor, of which roughly 17% were non-productive. Approximately 310 gigabases of sequencing data and approximately 84 million unique TCR sequences were included in an early release covering roughly 700 HLA-typed donors. Donor age, sex, ethnicity and CMV serostatus were collected together with the repertoire data. General study outcomes and caveats: In an earlier analysis of approximately 590 of the donors, most TCR beta V segments were observed in productive rearrangements about 90% or about 30% of the time, broadly matching IMGT annotations. Assigning TCR associations to individual alleles was difficult when HLA alleles, especially DR and DQ, strongly co-occurred. The classifier was reported to diagnose cytomegalovirus status with high specificity and sensitivity in both the original and validation cohorts. According to a later analysis, parvovirus B19, influenza, CMV and Epstein-Barr virus appeared linked to several top co-occurrence clusters. In the study, some 160 TCR beta chains were listed as associated with cytomegalovirus. The earlier analysis of 587 of the donors excluded 15 to 20 rarely observed V segments, including chromosome 9 orphons, because counts were too low. According to a later analysis, most CMV-associated TCR beta chains appeared to be HLA-restricted, and the HLA associations seemed to be driven largely by CMV exposure. A further reported finding was that TCR beta sequences accurately predicted the HLA-A and HLA-B alleles for most subjects in the first cohort. The presence/absence analyses assumed that sequencing depth was roughly uniform across donors, and that assumption may not be true. This cohort had only TCR beta chains sequenced, and the lack of alpha or paired-chain data limited which features could be detected. Because some donors lacked HLA typing at each locus, the association tests relied only on the typed subset. At a false discovery rate of 0.05, a later analysis linked some 18,000 TCR beta sequences to specific HLA alleles. A group of highly shared sequence variants was considered likely to be a technical artifact of the sequencing pipeline. In a later analysis, TCR association rates were found to vary across HLA loci, with the most associated TCRs seen for DRB1 alleles and the fewest for HLA-C alleles. Most TCR sequences were observed very rarely across donors, whereas some public TCRs were present in many individuals. Linkage disequilibrium might explain the correlated functional status among segregating V segments, but an unknown experimental factor could not be ruled out. The only immune exposure information available for the cohort was CMV serostatus. A later analysis found that HLA-associated TCR beta chains were more clonally expanded and had lower generation probabilities than equally common non-associated chains. In vitro tests confirmed that a few of the cytomegalovirus-associated TCR beta chains recognize cytomegalovirus antigens. According to a later genetic analysis, donors in an Asian-associated ancestry cluster had fewer N-insertions in productive TCRs than the approximately 710-donor mean. An association between a missense DCLRE1C variant and V-gene and J-gene trimming of TCR beta chains was found in a later genetic analysis and replicated in an independent cohort. According to the authors, the approach could potentially be generalized to other disease states and immunological phenotypes. Some IMGT-functional V segments, including TRBV6-2 and TRBV6-3, could not be distinguished by the 87-base-pair reads and were therefore excluded.

The sequencing input was PBMCs. The chain couples TRBV7-6 to TRBJ1-4, with TRBD1 as a weak D call on 5 bases. The clonotype comes from a female donor in good health and CMV-seronegative. The CDR3 region reads CASSPQGIGKLFF. The sequenced DNA: TGTGCCAGCAGCCCCCAGGGTATTGGAAAACTGTTTTTT.